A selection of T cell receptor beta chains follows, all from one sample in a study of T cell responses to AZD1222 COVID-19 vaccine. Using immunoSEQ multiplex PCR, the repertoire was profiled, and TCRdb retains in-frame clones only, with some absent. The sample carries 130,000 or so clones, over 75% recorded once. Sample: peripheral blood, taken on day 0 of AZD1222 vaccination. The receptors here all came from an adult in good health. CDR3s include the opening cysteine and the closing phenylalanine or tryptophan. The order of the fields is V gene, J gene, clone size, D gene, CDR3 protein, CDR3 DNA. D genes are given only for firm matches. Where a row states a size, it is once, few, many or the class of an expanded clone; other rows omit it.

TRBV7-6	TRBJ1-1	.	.	CASSLAGSGRFPEAFF	TGTGCCAGCAGCTTAGCAGGCTCAGGAAGATTCCCTGAAGCTTTCTTT
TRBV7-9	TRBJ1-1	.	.	CASSWSPEAFF	TGTGCCAGCAGCTGGAGCCCTGAAGCTTTCTTT
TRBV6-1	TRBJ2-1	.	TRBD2	CASSGLAGDLHGEQFF	TGTGCCAGCAGTGGGTTAGCGGGGGACCTACACGGTGAGCAGTTCTTC
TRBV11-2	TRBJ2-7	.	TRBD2	CASSLSSGTSAYEQYF	TGTGCCAGCAGCTTATCCTCCGGGACTAGCGCCTACGAGCAGTACTTC
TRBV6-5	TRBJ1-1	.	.	CASSRGIMNTEAFF	TGTGCCAGCAGCAGGGGCATAATGAACACTGAAGCTTTCTTT
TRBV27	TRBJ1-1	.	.	CASSSRHLNTEAFF	TGTGCCAGCAGTTCGCGACACCTGAACACTGAAGCTTTCTTT
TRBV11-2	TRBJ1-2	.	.	CASSLGSINYGYTF	TGTGCCAGCAGCTTGGGCAGTATCAACTATGGCTACACCTTC
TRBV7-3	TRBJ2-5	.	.	CASSLGQKETQYF	TGTGCCAGCAGCTTAGGGCAGAAAGAGACCCAGTACTTC
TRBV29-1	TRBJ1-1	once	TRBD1	CSVDTGGAGTEAFF	TGCAGCGTTGACACAGGGGGCGCCGGTACTGAAGCTTTCTTT
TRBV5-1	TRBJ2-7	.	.	CASSLEGPYEQYF	TGCGCCAGCAGCTTGGAGGGGCCCTACGAGCAGTACTTC
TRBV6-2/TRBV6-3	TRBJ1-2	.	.	CASSPRDGFYYTF	TGTGCCAGCAGCCCCCGGGACGGCTTTTACTACACCTTC
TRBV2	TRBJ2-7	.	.	CASRGTFYYEQYF	TGTGCCAGCAGGGGGACATTCTACTACGAGCAGTACTTC
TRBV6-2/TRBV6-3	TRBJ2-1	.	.	CASSPGTEQFF	TGTGCCAGCAGTCCCGGGACAGAGCAGTTCTTC
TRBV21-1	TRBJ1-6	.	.	CATRPPGRGGSPLHF	TGCGCCACCCGCCCCCCCGGACGGGGGGGCTCACCCCTCCACTTT
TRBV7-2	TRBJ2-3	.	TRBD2	CASSLGPGGSTDTQYF	TGTGCCAGCAGCTTAGGCCCCGGGGGGAGCACAGATACGCAGTATTTT
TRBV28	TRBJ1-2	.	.	CASNPSGEYYGYTF	TGTGCCAGCAACCCGTCGGGGGAATACTATGGCTACACCTTC
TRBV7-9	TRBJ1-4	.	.	CASQPGNREKLFF	TGTGCCAGCCAACCGGGTAACCGGGAAAAACTGTTTTTT
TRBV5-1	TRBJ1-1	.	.	CASSPQVGVNTEAFF	TGCGCCAGCAGCCCCCAGGTAGGGGTAAACACTGAAGCTTTCTTT
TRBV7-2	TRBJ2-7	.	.	CASSLTGTLNEQYF	TGTGCCAGCAGCCTAACCGGGACGTTAAACGAGCAGTACTTC
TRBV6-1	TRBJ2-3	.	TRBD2	CASSEILAGGQDTQYF	TGTGCCAGCAGTGAAATCCTAGCGGGGGGTCAAGATACGCAGTATTTT
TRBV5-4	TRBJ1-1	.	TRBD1	CASSLEQGATEAFF	TGTGCCAGCAGCCTGGAACAGGGGGCCACTGAAGCTTTCTTT
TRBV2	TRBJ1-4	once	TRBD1	CASRGTGAYNEKLFF	TGTGCCAGCAGGGGGACAGGGGCTTATAATGAAAAACTGTTTTTT
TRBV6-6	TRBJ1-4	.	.	CASRPGDVINEKLFF	TGTGCCAGCAGGCCCGGGGATGTAATTAATGAAAAACTGTTTTTT
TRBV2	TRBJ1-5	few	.	CASSYPDQPQHF	TGTGCCAGCAGCTATCCGGACCAGCCCCAGCATTTT
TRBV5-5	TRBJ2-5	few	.	CASSLMSGQETQYF	TGTGCCAGCAGCTTGATGTCCGGGCAAGAGACCCAGTACTTC
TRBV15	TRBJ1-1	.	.	CATSRDVAVNTEAFF	TGTGCCACCAGCAGAGATGTAGCGGTGAACACTGAAGCTTTCTTT